This TCR beta chain was obtained from a study of T cells after yellow fever vaccination. Whole-study context: With SMART-Seq v4 Ultra Low Input, the fractions containing low cell numbers were prepared. Whole-study findings and limits: The booster saw the reappearance of most primary-vaccination clones (around 95% CD4, 70% to 90% CD8). Abundant clonotypes from the bulk population could have been carried over as contaminants into FACS-sorted repertoires.

Points on this clonotype: Its antigen remains unknown.

5'RACE template switching produced TCR cDNA carrying a universal primer site and UMIs. One entry per CDR3 protein results from TCRdb running MiXCR on the 5' RACE reads. The sample includes about 350,000 distinct CDR3 sequences, about 8.3% of them seen just once. This sample comprised PBMCs, obtained about 41 days after the first yellow fever vaccination. The origin of this receptor is a young man who received the YFV17D yellow fever vaccine.

CDR3 in DNA: TGCAGTGCGCCCGACAGGCTGAACACTGAAGCTTTCTTT. This translates into CSAPDRLNTEAFF. The chain uses TRBV20-1 and TRBJ1-1; weak D call: TRBD1 (6 bases). Germline V gene lookup returns CDR1 DFQATT and CDR2 SNEGSKA (reference sequence). Trimming cost V 6 bases and J 0 bases, with 11 bases left between them. CDR3 size: 13 residues.